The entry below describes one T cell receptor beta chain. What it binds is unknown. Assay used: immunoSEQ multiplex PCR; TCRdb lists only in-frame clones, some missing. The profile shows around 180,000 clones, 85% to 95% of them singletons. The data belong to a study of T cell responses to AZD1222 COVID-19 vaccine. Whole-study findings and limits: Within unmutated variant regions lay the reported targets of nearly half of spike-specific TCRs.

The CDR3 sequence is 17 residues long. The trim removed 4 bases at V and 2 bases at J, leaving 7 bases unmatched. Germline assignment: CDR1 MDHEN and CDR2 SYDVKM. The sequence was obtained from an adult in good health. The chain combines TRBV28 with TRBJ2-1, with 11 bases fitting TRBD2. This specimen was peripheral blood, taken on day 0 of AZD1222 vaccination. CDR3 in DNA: TGTGCCAGCAGTTCCCTTGGACTAGCGGGTGCCTACAATGAGCAGTTCTTC. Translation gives CASSSLGLAGAYNEQFF.